This T cell receptor beta chain stems from a study of blood T cells in healthy people across ages. Findings and caveats of the study: Age showed a roughly linear inverse relationship with TCR beta diversity per million T cells. Since the PBMCs were unsorted, naive and antigen-experienced cells could not be conclusively compared.

This CDR3 is built from 16 residues. Germline V CDR1 and CDR2: LGHNA, YSLEER. Trimming pared 0 bases from V and 6 bases from J, leaving 14 bases between. For the second PCR, which ran for 7 to 11 cycles, a sample-barcoded 5' primer and a J-beta primer mix were used. From the 5' RACE reads, TCRdb called clonotypes with MiXCR, one entry per CDR3 protein. The repertoire consists of 1.8 million or so distinct CDR3 sequences, with around 40% occurring once and the leading ten covering approximately 22%. Of note for this clonotype: The antigen is not known.

This chain uses TRBV4-3 with TRBJ1-4; D ambiguous. This sequence was found in a human donor in good health. The sequencing input was blood. The DNA for the CDR3 is TGCGCCAGCAGCCAAGAAGGAGGCGTGAGGGATGAAAAACTGTTTTTT. This codes for CASSQEGGVRDEKLFF.